The present TCR beta chain was sequenced within a study of shared clonotypes between healthy human individuals. The germline V gene encodes CDR1 ENHRY and CDR2 SYGVKD. The trim removed 3 bases at V and 0 bases at J, leaving 1 base unmatched. The CDR3 sequence is 14 residues long. Under the authors' procedure: Filtering differed for immunoSEQ, which gave only junction sequences without quality scores. Sequencing used immunoSEQ multiplex PCR; TCRdb keeps in-frame clones, though not all of them. D and trimming were read from the DNA, whereas the V and J calls and clone size are those reported in that table. The profile covers approximately 1.5 million clones, with approximately 98% appearing a single time and about 0.45% taken by the ten largest. In this sample, this clone turned up once.

The receptor was isolated from a young man in good health. The sequencing input was naive CD4+ T cells sorted from blood. Subset of the sample: CD45RA+ positively selected. V usage is TRBV10-3 and J usage is TRBJ2-7; 8 nucleotides line up with TRBD2. This CDR3 reads CAISEGTSSYEQYF. CDR3 sequence (DNA): TGTGCCATCAGTGAAGGGACTAGCTCCTACGAGCAGTACTTC.